Following are 30 T cell receptor beta chains from one sample sequenced in a study of blood T cell repertoires in COVID-19. Repertoires were generated with immunoSEQ multiplex PCR, while TCRdb's copy carries only in-frame clones and drops some. The sample shows some 400,000 clones, roughly 91% of them seen only once. The material sequenced was PBMCs or T cells enriched from blood (not recorded which). These receptors originate from a woman aged 30 to 39 who had recovered from COVID-19.

V and J are TRBV18 and TRBJ1-1; D possibly corresponds to TRBD1 (6 bases). The CDR3 spans 15 residues. Between the trimmed V and J ends, which lost 6 bases and 4 bases, there was a span of 18 bases. The V gene's germline CDR1 is KGHSH and CDR2 LQKENI. Here the CDR3 reads CASSHLRQDGTEAFF. The CDR3 nucleotides are TGTGCCAGCTCTCACCTTAGACAGGACGGCACTGAAGCTTTCTTT.

DNA of the CDR3: TGTGCCAGCTCACCCTCCCTCTACAATGAGCAGTTCTTC. It translates to CASSPSLYNEQFF. V usage is TRBV18 and J usage is TRBJ2-1, with D uncertain. Germline CDR1 and CDR2: KGHSH and LQKENI. V shed 3 bases and J shed 3 bases, with 6 bases lying between them. The CDR3 consists of 13 residues.

This clone was counted many times. This chain uses TRBV7-2 with TRBJ1-3, with 8 bases identical to TRBD1. Germline V gene sequence: CDR1 SGHTA, CDR2 FQGNSA. CDR3 size: 15 residues. Germline trimming cut 4 bases from V and 5 bases from J; bases unmatched to any gene: 7. The CDR3 loop is CASSYHGQGRNTIYF. The CDR3 nucleotides read TGTGCCAGCAGCTACCACGGACAGGGCAGAAACACCATATATTTT.

The chain uses TRBV14 and TRBJ1-6, with 8 nucleotides matching TRBD1. J lost 4 bases, V lost 3 bases, and 2 bases had no gene match. The CDR3 runs 15 residues. CDR1 is SGHDN and CDR2 is FVKESK in the germline V gene. DNA for the CDR3: TGTGCCAGCAGCCAGGGACAGGCGTATAATTCACCCCTCCACTTT. Protein product: CASSQGQAYNSPLHF.

The rearrangement joins TRBV9 to TRBJ1-2; perhaps TRBD1 as D (5 bases). CDR1 is SGDLS and CDR2 is YYNGEE in the germline V gene. The ends were cut back, 4 bases at V and 4 bases at J, with 20 bases in the middle. The CDR3 runs 16 residues. CDR3: CASSPTGVGGPYGYTF. The DNA for the CDR3 is TGTGCCAGCAGCCCGACGGGGGTTGGAGGGCCCTATGGCTACACCTTC. Variable domain in full (rest from reference TRBV9 and TRBJ1-2): DSGVTQTPKHLITATGQRVTLRCSPRSGDLSVYWYQQSLDQGLQFLIQYYNGEERAKGNILERFSAQQFPDLHSELNLSSLELGDSALYFCASSPTGVGGPYGYTFGSGTRLTVV.

The chain uses TRBV12-3 or TRBV12-4 and TRBJ2-7; possibly TRBD2 for D (6 bases). This CDR3 is built from 12 residues. V was pared by 8 bases and J by 5 bases, with 13 bases between. Here the CDR3 DNA reads TGTGCCAGCCGGGAGCGGATCGACGAGCAGTACTTC. Translated: CASRERIDEQYF.

V usage is TRBV21-1 and J usage is TRBJ2-7; the table names TRBD2, a call not compared with the DNA. TRBV21-1 is assigned pseudogene status. The CDR3 extends over 13 amino acids. CDR3 sequence reads: CASSTSGSYEQYF. CDR3 sequence (DNA): TGTGCCAGCAGCACTAGCGGGAGCTACGAGCAGTACTTC.

The V call is TRBV7-8, the J call TRBJ1-1; 9 nucleotides match TRBD1. The trim removed 5 bases at V and 4 bases at J, leaving 8 bases unmatched. Germline V CDR1 and CDR2: SGHVS, FQNEAQ. The CDR3 contains 15 residues. The CDR3 coding sequence is TGTGCCAGCAGCCCAAACCGGGACAGGGCCACTGAAGCTTTCTTT. This sequence encodes CASSPNRDRATEAFF.

V and J are TRBV9 and TRBJ1-1, with 7 bases aligning to TRBD1. Germline V CDR1 and CDR2: SGDLS, YYNGEE. V gave up 4 bases and J gave up 4 bases; unmatched junction bases: 4. This CDR3 has 13 amino acids. This chain's CDR3 is CASSSRDSTEAFF. In DNA, the CDR3 is TGTGCCAGCAGCTCCCGGGACAGCACTGAAGCTTTCTTT.

The chain joins TRBV30 to TRBJ2-2, with 8 bases identical to TRBD2. The CDR3 contains 15 residues. Per the germline V gene, CDR1 is GTSNPN and CDR2 is SVGIG (reference sequence). Losses at the gene ends were 6 bases for V and 4 bases for J; bases not matched to a gene: 10. CDR3 bases: TGTGCCTGCACCACGGGACTAGTGATCACCGGGGAGCTGTTTTTT. This gives the protein CACTTGLVITGELFF.

This chain joins TRBV28 and TRBJ1-2; 8 nucleotides line up with TRBD1. J gave up 8 bases and V 7 bases, and 9 bases lay outside the gene matches. Germline V gives CDR1 MDHEN, CDR2 SYDVKM. The CDR3 totals 13 residues. The CDR3 protein is CASTPDRDRGYTF. In DNA form, the CDR3 reads TGTGCCAGCACCCCGGACAGGGATCGAGGCTACACCTTC.

In the case of this clone: One end of the junction is discordant with germline, which a read error may explain. CDR3 sequence (DNA): TGTGCCAGCTCCCCACCGGGGGACGCGGGAGGCTACACCTTC. Its translation: CASSPPGDAGGYTF. V is TRBV18 and J is TRBJ1-2; D is possibly TRBD1 (5 bases). Germline CDR1 reads KGHSH; CDR2 reads LQKENI. The CDR3 has 14 residues.

The rearrangement uses TRBV5-1 and TRBJ1-1; D unclear. V lost 0 bases and J 0 bases, leaving 9 bases between the germline ends. The CDR3 spans 15 residues. Germline CDR1 is SGHRS and CDR2 is YFSETQ. CDR3 bases: TGCGCCAGCAGCTTGGAAAGTCTAATGAACACTGAAGCTTTCTTT. Its translation: CASSLESLMNTEAFF.

The CDR3 DNA is TGTGCCAGCAGGCCCGACAGGGCCGGCAATCAGCCCCAGCATTTT. As protein: CASRPDRAGNQPQHF. The J gene is TRBJ1-5, the V gene TRBV6-5; TRBD1 aligns across 7 bases. The CDR3 has 15 residues. CDR1 is MNHEY, CDR2 SVGAGI, per germline. V lost 6 bases, J lost 2 bases, and 7 bases stayed unmatched.

The chain couples TRBV3-1 (or the pseudogene TRBV3-2) to TRBJ1-2, with 8 bases matching TRBD1. This CDR3 region has 16 residues. CDR1 and CDR2 from the germline V gene are LGHDT and YNNKEL (reference sequence). V dropped 2 bases and J dropped 8; count of bases not matched to a gene: 13. The CDR3 loop is CASSQYNGQGAPGYTF. The CDR3 DNA follows: TGTGCCAGCAGCCAATACAACGGGCAGGGGGCGCCCGGCTACACCTTC.

The J gene is TRBJ1-1, the V gene TRBV3-1 (or the pseudogene TRBV3-2); no firm D call. CDR1 is LGHDT, CDR2 YNNKEL, per germline (reference sequence). The CDR3 consists of 11 residues. The V and J ends lost 1 base and 6 bases respectively, with 3 bases between them. The CDR3 DNA reads TGTGCCAGCAGCCAAGGCGCTGAAGCTTTCTTT. This sequence encodes CASSQGAEAFF.

V usage is TRBV30 and J usage is TRBJ1-6, with D possibly being TRBD1 (5 bases). Germline loops: CDR1 GTSNPN, CDR2 SVGIG (reference sequence). Trimming removed 0 bases from V and 9 bases from J, with 12 bases in between. The CDR3 is 14 amino acids. The CDR3 DNA follows: TGTGCCTGGAGTGTCGGCCAGGGTTTTTCACCCCTCCACTTT. It yields the protein CAWSVGQGFSPLHF.

This clone was seen a single time. The chain combines TRBV6-5 with TRBJ1-2, with 7 positions matching TRBD1. The CDR3 loop spans 14 amino acids. Germline CDR1 reads MNHEY; CDR2 reads SVGAGI. J lost 5 bases, V lost 2 bases, and 5 bases had no gene match. Written as DNA, the CDR3 is TGTGCCAGCAGTTACCGAGGGGGCTGGTATGGCTACACCTTC. Its protein product is CASSYRGGWYGYTF.

The table lists this clone with a few counts. This rearrangement joins TRBV12-3 or TRBV12-4 to TRBJ1-1; D gene uncertain. V lost 7 bases, J lost 0 bases, and 9 bases lay in between. CDR3 length: 13 residues. CDR3 sequence (DNA): TGTGCCAGCAACGAACTGATGAACACTGAAGCTTTCTTT. Translation gives CASNELMNTEAFF.

A single count supports this clone. This chain links TRBV10-3 with TRBJ1-2; no clear D gene. The length of the CDR3 is 14 residues. V shed 2 bases and J shed 8 bases, with 15 bases lying between them. The germline V gene has CDR1 ENHRY and CDR2 SYGVKD. This CDR3 reads CAISEILDAEGYTF. In DNA, the CDR3 is TGTGCCATCAGTGAGATTCTAGACGCGGAAGGCTACACCTTC.

This chain connects TRBV10-3 to TRBJ1-2; the D gene is possibly TRBD1 (5 bases). The CDR3 runs to 13 residues. V was clipped by 7 bases and J by 3 bases, with 12 bases between them. Germline assignment: CDR1 ENHRY and CDR2 SYGVKD. The CDR3 bases are TGTGCCATCACTCAGGGAAAGTACTATGGCTACACCTTC. It specifies CAITQGKYYGYTF.

CDR3: CASTRTVTEAFF. The CDR3 region has the DNA TGTGCCAGCACCAGGACAGTTACTGAAGCTTTCTTT. This chain uses TRBV12-3 or TRBV12-4 with TRBJ1-1; perhaps TRBD1 as D (6 bases). The length of the CDR3 is 12 residues. Trimming took 7 bases from V and 5 from J, leaving 11 bases between them.

The chain joins TRBV29-1 to TRBJ2-7; 7 bases map to TRBD1. Germline assignment: CDR1 SQVTM and CDR2 ANQGSEA. This CDR3 has 14 residues. After removal of 2 bases from V and 1 base from J, the junction contained 5 bases not matched to a gene. CDR3 amino acids: CSVELSRGSYEQYF. CDR3 DNA sequence: TGCAGCGTTGAATTGAGCAGGGGGTCCTACGAGCAGTACTTC.

The chain recombines TRBV3-1 (or the pseudogene TRBV3-2) with TRBJ2-5; TRBD2 matches 13 bases. J gave up 4 bases and V 5 bases, and 7 bases lay outside the gene matches. The germline CDR1 and CDR2 sequences are LGHDT and YNNKEL (reference sequence). The CDR3 runs 16 residues. The CDR3 region is CASSSRTSGSPETQYF. The CDR3 region has the DNA TGTGCCAGCAGCTCTAGGACTAGCGGGAGCCCAGAGACCCAGTACTTC.

The rearrangement joins TRBV3-1 (or the pseudogene TRBV3-2) to TRBJ2-7, with TRBD1 matching 10 bases. The CDR3 length is 16 residues. J lost 7 bases, V lost 4 bases, and 13 bases had no gene match. Germline values: CDR1 LGHDT, CDR2 YNNKEL (reference sequence). The CDR3 spells CASSRKYRQGAREQYF. CDR3 DNA: TGTGCCAGCAGCCGGAAATACCGACAGGGGGCAAGGGAGCAGTACTTC.

This clone was recorded only once. The V call is TRBV6-6, the J call TRBJ2-2; 7 nucleotides match TRBD2. The germline gives CDR1 MNHNY, CDR2 SVGAGI (reference sequence). Trimming at V came to 4 bases and at J to 1 base, leaving 3 bases not matched to a gene. The CDR3 runs to 15 residues. The DNA for the CDR3 is TGTGCCAGCAGTTCACAGCGGGGGAACACCGGGGAGCTGTTTTTT. It yields the protein CASSSQRGNTGELFF.

The rearrangement uses TRBV19 and TRBJ2-5; D not certain. Germline assignment: CDR1 LNHDA and CDR2 SQIVND (reference sequence). There are 12 residues in the CDR3. Trimming cost V 4 bases and J 2 bases, with 5 bases left between them. CDR3 protein: CASSNRQETQYF. CDR3 in DNA: TGTGCCAGTAGTAACAGACAAGAGACCCAGTACTTC.

The chain joins TRBV10-3 to TRBJ1-1; a weak D match, TRBD1 (5 bases). The CDR3 has 13 amino acids. With 6 bases removed from V and 0 bases from J, the gap between germline ends came to 8 bases. Germline CDR1 and CDR2: ENHRY and SYGVKD. The CDR3 nucleotides are TGTGCCATCAGGGACAATATGAACACTGAAGCTTTCTTT. Its protein is CAIRDNMNTEAFF.

The chain uses TRBV12-3 or TRBV12-4 and TRBJ1-1, with D possibly TRBD1 on 5 matching bases. Trimming took 2 bases from V and 11 from J, leaving 12 bases between them. CDR3 size: 12 residues. The CDR3 region has the DNA TGTGCCAGCAGTTTACAGGGAGCGGGGGCTTTCTTT. This sequence encodes CASSLQGAGAFF.

This clone was observed a single time. The chain carries TRBV11-3 and TRBJ2-5; D may be TRBD1 (6 bases). This CDR3 comprises 19 residues. Germline V gene data show CDR1 as SGHNT and CDR2 as YENEEA. V was cut by 5 bases and J by 0 bases, with 25 bases left in between. CDR3 nucleotide sequence: TGTGCCAGCAGCCGGACAGCTGGGAGCAGAACCGAAGACCAAGAGACCCAGTACTTC. Its translation: CASSRTAGSRTEDQETQYF.